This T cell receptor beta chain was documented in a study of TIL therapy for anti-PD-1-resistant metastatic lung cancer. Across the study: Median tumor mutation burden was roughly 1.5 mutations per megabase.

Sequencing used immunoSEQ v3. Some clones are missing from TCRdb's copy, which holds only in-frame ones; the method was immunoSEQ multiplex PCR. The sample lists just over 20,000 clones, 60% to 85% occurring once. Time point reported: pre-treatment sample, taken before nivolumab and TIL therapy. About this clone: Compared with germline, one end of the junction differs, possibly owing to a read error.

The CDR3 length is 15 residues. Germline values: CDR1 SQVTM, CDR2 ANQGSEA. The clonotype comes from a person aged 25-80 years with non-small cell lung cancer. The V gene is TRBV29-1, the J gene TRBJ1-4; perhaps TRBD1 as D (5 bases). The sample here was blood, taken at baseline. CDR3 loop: CSSHFDSPAKEKLFF. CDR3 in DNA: TGCAGCTCCCACTTCGACAGCCCGGCTAAAGAAAAACTGTTTTTT.